The 8 T cell receptor beta chains in this list originate from one sample, sequenced in a study of cytomegalovirus exposure and HLA in healthy donors (dated by TCRdb to 2017 to 2019). The library was prepared using the immunoSEQ multiplex PCR assay. The multiplex PCR relied on a mix of 60 forward primers for TCR Vbeta segments and 13 reverse primers for TCR Jbeta segments. Imported from immuneACCESS, the table was reduced by TCRdb to in-frame sequences with V and J called. These copies leave out some clones; in studies compared against another copy, an unresolved V gene accounts for under half, and the cause of the remainder is not known. For this sample there are 150,000 or so clones; more than 60% appear just once. The ten largest clones represent about 1.7% of the sample. Sequencing used PBMCs. The receptors come from a female donor in good health and CMV-seronegative.

J is TRBJ1-6 and V is TRBV6-4; D might be TRBD1 (5 bases). This CDR3 is 13 amino acids long. V was cut by 11 bases and J by 10 bases, with 18 bases left in between. Germline-derived CDR1 and CDR2 are MRHNA and SNTAGT. The CDR3 is CAPGPGVISPLHF. CDR3 sequence (DNA): TGTGCCCCGGGGCCGGGAGTTATCTCACCCCTCCACTTT.

The V and J genes are TRBV15 and TRBJ1-4; TRBD1 might be the D (6 bases). The germline gives CDR1 LNHNV, CDR2 YYDKDF (reference sequence). Trimming left V 1 base short and J 4 bases short, with 7 bases between. The CDR3 has 14 residues. The CDR3: CATSRGTVNEKLFF. In DNA, the CDR3 is TGTGCCACCAGCAGAGGGACAGTTAATGAAAAACTGTTTTTT.

The chain carries TRBV5-1 and TRBJ1-1; no clear D gene. The CDR3 is made up of 13 amino acids. Between the trimmed V and J ends, which lost 0 bases and 6 bases, there was a span of 9 bases. CDR1 SGHRS and CDR2 YFSETQ come from the germline V gene. CDR3 sequence: CASSLGAHPEAFF. In DNA, the CDR3 is TGCGCCAGCAGCTTGGGGGCACACCCTGAAGCTTTCTTT. The full variable domain, completed using reference TRBV5-1 and TRBJ1-1, is KAGVTQTPRYLIKTRGQQVTLSCSPISGHRSVSWYQQTPGQGLQFLFEYFSETQRNKGNFPGRFSGRQFSNSRSEMNVSTLELGDSALYLCASSLGAHPEAFFGQGTRLTVV.

This clone appeared a few times. The chain uses TRBV27 and TRBJ1-1; tentatively, D is TRBD1 (6 bases). Germline CDR1 is MNHEY and CDR2 is SMNVEV (reference sequence). With 5 bases removed from V and 6 bases from J, the gap between germline ends came to 13 bases. CDR3 length: 13 amino acids. In DNA, the CDR3 is TGTGCCAGCAGTCCCTTGACAGGCGCTGAAGCTTTCTTT. This sequence encodes CASSPLTGAEAFF.

This clone has only one observation. The V gene is TRBV2, the J gene TRBJ2-1; TRBD1 matches at 8 bases. This CDR3 region has 15 residues. Germline V lookup: CDR1 SNHLY, CDR2 FYNNEI. The CDR3 nucleotides read TGTGTTGCCCAGGAGGTCCCAGGGGGCATGGATGAGCAGTTCTTC. This encodes CVAQEVPGGMDEQFF.

The rearrangement links TRBV6-1 to TRBJ2-7; 7 bases agree with TRBD1. V lost 1 base and J lost 3; bases outside the gene matches: 0. CDR3 length equals 13 residues. Per the germline V gene, CDR1 is MNHNS and CDR2 is SASEGT. CDR3 loop: CASSEGDSYEQYF. CDR3 nucleotide sequence: TGTGCCAGCAGTGAAGGGGACAGCTACGAGCAGTACTTC.

This clone was found a few times. The rearrangement joins TRBV6-6 to TRBJ1-1; TRBD1 matches 9 bases. The CDR3 loop spans 12 amino acids. Per the germline V gene, CDR1 is MNHNY and CDR2 is SVGAGI (reference sequence). V shed 10 bases, J shed 5 bases, and the junction held 5 bases outside the gene matches. CDR3 DNA sequence: TGTGCCATACAGGGGGCTCTGACTGAAGCTTTCTTT. Translated, it gives CAIQGALTEAFF.

This clone occurred once. The chain has TRBV7-3 and TRBJ2-3; 11 nucleotides agree with TRBD2. The CDR3 runs 16 residues. The trim removed 4 bases at V and 5 bases at J, leaving 8 bases unmatched. Germline loops: CDR1 SGHTA, CDR2 FQGTGA. CDR3 sequence reads: CASSSVAGGPKDTQYF. The CDR3 DNA reads TGTGCCAGCAGCTCGGTAGCGGGAGGGCCGAAAGATACGCAGTATTTT.